This is a list of T cell receptor beta chains from one sample in a study of neoadjuvant anti-PD-1 for oral cavity cancer. TCRdb's copy holds only in-frame clones and misses some; the assay was immunoSEQ multiplex PCR. The data hold about 24,000 clones, with under 30% observed a single time. The material sequenced was tumor tissue, taken after nivolumab (anti-PD-1) treatment. These receptor sequences come from a person aged 35-79 years with oral cavity squamous cell carcinoma. The CDR3 runs from the conserved cysteine through the conserved F or W. D genes are given only for firm matches. Only part of the rows carry a size: once, few, many, or a class if the clone is expanded.

abundance | j_gene | v_gene | d_gene | CDR3aa | CDR3nt
NA | TRBJ1-1 | TRBV30 | NA | CAWSGGEAFF | TGTGCCTGGAGTGGAGGTGAAGCTTTCTTT
NA | TRBJ1-2 | TRBV6-6 | NA | CASRDQLQGSYGYTF | TGTGCCAGCAGAGACCAATTACAGGGAAGCTATGGCTACACCTTC
NA | TRBJ2-3 | TRBV11-2 | NA | CASRRTSGELTQYF | TGTGCCAGCAGACGTACCTCGGGAGAGCTTACGCAGTATTTT
few | TRBJ1-5 | TRBV2 | NA | CASSEFAFRGNQPQHF | TGTGCCAGCAGTGAATTTGCGTTTCGGGGCAATCAGCCCCAGCATTTT
few | TRBJ1-2 | TRBV19 | NA | CASSIVGGLGYGYTF | TGTGCCAGTAGTATCGTCGGGGGCTTGGGCTATGGCTACACCTTC
NA | TRBJ1-2 | TRBV5-1 | NA | CASSLVGGTKAVYTF | TGCGCCAGCAGCTTGGTCGGCGGCACCAAAGCGGTCTACACCTTC
few | TRBJ1-5 | TRBV2 | NA | CASKAARSNQPQHF | TGTGCCAGCAAAGCGGCGAGGAGCAATCAGCCCCAGCATTTT
NA | TRBJ2-1 | TRBV4-2 | NA | CASAEGPSSYNEQFF | TGTGCCAGCGCCGAAGGACCCAGCTCCTACAATGAGCAGTTCTTC
few | TRBJ1-4 | TRBV2 | NA | CASRNLGHANEKLFF | TGTGCCAGCCGAAACCTGGGACACGCAAATGAAAAACTGTTTTTT
few | TRBJ1-5 | TRBV30 | NA | CAWSAEGHQPQHF | TGTGCCTGGAGTGCGGAGGGCCATCAGCCCCAGCATTTT
NA | TRBJ1-1 | TRBV5-6 | NA | CASSLRAGITNTEAFF | TGTGCCAGCAGCTTGAGGGCAGGAATAACGAACACTGAAGCTTTCTTT
few | TRBJ2-2 | TRBV5-4 | NA | CASTPGASNTGELFF | TGTGCCAGCACCCCAGGGGCGTCGAACACCGGGGAGCTGTTTTTT